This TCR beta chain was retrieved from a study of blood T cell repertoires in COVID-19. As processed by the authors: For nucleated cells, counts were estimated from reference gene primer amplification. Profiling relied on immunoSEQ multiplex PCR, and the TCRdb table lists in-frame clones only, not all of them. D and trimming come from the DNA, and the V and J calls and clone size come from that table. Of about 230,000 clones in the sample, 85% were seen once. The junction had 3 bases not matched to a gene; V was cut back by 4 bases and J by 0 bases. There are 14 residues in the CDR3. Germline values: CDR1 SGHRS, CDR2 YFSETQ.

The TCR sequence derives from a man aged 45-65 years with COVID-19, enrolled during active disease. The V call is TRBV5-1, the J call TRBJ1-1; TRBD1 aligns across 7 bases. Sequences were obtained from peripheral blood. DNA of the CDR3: TGCGCCAGCAGCACGGGACAGCTGAACACTGAAGCTTTCTTT. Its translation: CASSTGQLNTEAFF.